The present TCR beta chain was sequenced within a study of blood T cell repertoires in COVID-19. Across the whole study: Sites across the United States, Italy and Spain contributed samples from acute and convalescent COVID-19.

Germline loops: CDR1 SGHRS, CDR2 YFSETQ. This CDR3 region has 14 residues. Trimming took 4 bases from V and 4 from J; bases not matched to a gene: 8. Clones were sequenced by immunoSEQ multiplex PCR, and TCRdb holds only the in-frame ones, with some missing. The sample includes approximately 100,000 clones, around 88% of them seen just once. The receptor comes from a human donor in a cohort sampled during active COVID-19. The rearrangement links TRBV5-1 to TRBJ2-7; 7 bases line up with TRBD1. Specimen: peripheral blood. The CDR3 nucleotides are TGCGCCAGCAGCGATCCCCGGGACAGATACGAGCAGTACTTC. This translates into CASSDPRDRYEQYF.